This T cell receptor beta chain was identified in a study of blood T cell repertoires in COVID-19. V lost 1 base, J lost 1 base, and 8 bases lay in between. The CDR3 covers 14 residues. Germline assignment: CDR1 SGHDT and CDR2 YYEEEE. Here immunoSEQ multiplex PCR was the method, and the copy in TCRdb shows in-frame clones only, minus some. The sample has around 43,000 clones, roughly 80% seen once; the top ten hold 19%. The sample consisted of peripheral blood. The gene calls are TRBV5-6 and TRBJ1-1; no reliable D call. The clonotype was recovered from a man between 65 and 85 years old with acute or convalescent COVID-19. CDR3 nucleotides: TGTGCCAGCAGCTTGACCTTACAGAACACTGAAGCTTTCTTT. Amino acids: CASSLTLQNTEAFF.